The 5 T cell receptor beta chains reported below all come from one sample, sequenced in a study of CD8 T cells in Susac syndrome. RNA was extracted with the RNeasy kit, and a quantity of roughly 0.45 to 1 ug was reverse transcribed using random hexamers. TCRdb re-analysed the immunoSEQ multiplex PCR reads in MiXCR, keeping a single row per CDR3 protein. The profile shows 95,000 to 150,000 distinct CDR3 sequences, about 94% of them singletons. Sequenced: CD8+ T cells from PBMCs. These receptors all come from a human donor with Susac syndrome.

The V gene is TRBV6-5, the J gene TRBJ1-1; possibly TRBD1 for D (6 bases). Germline CDR1 MNHEY, CDR2 SVGAGI. Trimming shortened V by 2 bases and J by 5 bases, and 18 bases separated the two germline ends. CDR3 length: 16 residues. This chain's CDR3 is CASSYGETGLLTEAFF. In DNA form, the CDR3 reads TGTGCCAGCAGTTACGGTGAGACAGGATTATTGACTGAAGCTTTCTTT.

The rearrangement uses TRBV14 and TRBJ2-3, with 7 positions matching TRBD2. The V segment lost 2 bases and the J segment 0 bases; nucleotides outside the gene matches: 2. The CDR3 spans 15 residues. Germline-derived CDR1 and CDR2 are SGHDN and FVKESK. Written as DNA, the CDR3 is TGTGCCAGCAGCCAACTAGCGGCGAGCACAGATACGCAGTATTTT. Its translation: CASSQLAASTDTQYF.

The table lists this clonotype with a count of one. The chain recombines TRBV20-1 with TRBJ2-7, with D perhaps TRBD2 (5 bases). V was cut by 6 bases and J by 0 bases, with 15 bases left in between. The CDR3 is 14 residues long. Germline V gene data show CDR1 as DFQATT and CDR2 as SNEGSKA (reference sequence). The DNA for the CDR3 is TGCAGTGCCGGAGGAGGTTTCGGCTCCTACGAGCAGTACTTC. Protein sequence: CSAGGGFGSYEQYF.

The CDR3 nucleotides read TGTGCCAGCAGCAGATCAACGGGGGACCTTGGAAACACCATATATTTT. It specifies CASSRSTGDLGNTIYF. This chain connects TRBV21-1 to TRBJ1-3; the table's D call, TRBD1, has no DNA check behind it. TRBV21-1 has pseudogene status. The CDR3 sequence is 16 residues long.

The chain carries TRBV29-1 and TRBJ2-7; possible D gene TRBD1, 6 bases. V lost 7 bases, J lost 0 bases, and 10 bases lay in between. The length of the CDR3 is 12 residues. The germline gives CDR1 SQVTM, CDR2 ANQGSEA. The CDR3 spells CSARGGSYEQYF. In nucleotides, the CDR3 is TGCAGCGCCCGAGGGGGCTCCTACGAGCAGTACTTC.